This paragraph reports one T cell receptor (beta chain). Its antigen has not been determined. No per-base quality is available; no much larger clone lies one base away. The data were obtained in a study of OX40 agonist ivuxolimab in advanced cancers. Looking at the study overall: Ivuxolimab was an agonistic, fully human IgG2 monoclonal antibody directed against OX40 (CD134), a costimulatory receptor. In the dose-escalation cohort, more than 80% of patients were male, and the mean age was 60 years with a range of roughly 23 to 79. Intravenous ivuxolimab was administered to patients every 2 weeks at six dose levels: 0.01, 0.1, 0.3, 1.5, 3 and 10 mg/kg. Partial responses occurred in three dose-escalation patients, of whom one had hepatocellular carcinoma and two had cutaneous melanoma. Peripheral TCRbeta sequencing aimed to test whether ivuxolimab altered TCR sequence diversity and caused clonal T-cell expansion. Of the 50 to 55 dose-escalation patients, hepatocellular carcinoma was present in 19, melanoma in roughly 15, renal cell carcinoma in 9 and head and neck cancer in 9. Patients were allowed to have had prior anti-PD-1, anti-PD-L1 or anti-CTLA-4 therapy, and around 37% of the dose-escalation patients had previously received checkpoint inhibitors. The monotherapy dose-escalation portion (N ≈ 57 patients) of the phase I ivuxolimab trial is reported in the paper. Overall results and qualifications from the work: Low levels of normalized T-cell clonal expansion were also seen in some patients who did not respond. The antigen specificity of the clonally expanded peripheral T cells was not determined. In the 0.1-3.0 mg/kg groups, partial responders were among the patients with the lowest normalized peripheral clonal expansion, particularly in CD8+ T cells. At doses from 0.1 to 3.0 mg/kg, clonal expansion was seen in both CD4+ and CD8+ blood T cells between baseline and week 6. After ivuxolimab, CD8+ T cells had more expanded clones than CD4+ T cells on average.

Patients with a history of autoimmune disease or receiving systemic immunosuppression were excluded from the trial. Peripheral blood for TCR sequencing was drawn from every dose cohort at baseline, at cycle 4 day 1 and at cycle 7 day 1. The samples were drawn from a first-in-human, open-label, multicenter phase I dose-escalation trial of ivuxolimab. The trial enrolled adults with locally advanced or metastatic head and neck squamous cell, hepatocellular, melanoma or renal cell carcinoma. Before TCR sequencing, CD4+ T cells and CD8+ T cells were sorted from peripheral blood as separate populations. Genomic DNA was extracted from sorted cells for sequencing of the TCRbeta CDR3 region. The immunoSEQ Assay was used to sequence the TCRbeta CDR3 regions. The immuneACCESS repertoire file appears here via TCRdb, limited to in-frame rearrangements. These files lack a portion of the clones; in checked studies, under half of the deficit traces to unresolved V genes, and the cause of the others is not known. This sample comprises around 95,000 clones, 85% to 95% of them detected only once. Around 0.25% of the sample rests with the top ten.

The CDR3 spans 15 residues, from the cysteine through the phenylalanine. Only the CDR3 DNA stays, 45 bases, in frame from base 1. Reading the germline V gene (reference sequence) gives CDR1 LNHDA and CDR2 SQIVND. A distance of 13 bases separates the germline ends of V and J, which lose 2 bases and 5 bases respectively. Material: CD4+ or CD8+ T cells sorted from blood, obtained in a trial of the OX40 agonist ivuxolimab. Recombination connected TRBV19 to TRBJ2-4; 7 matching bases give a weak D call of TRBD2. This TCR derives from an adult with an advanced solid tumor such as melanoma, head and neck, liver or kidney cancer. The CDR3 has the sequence CASSIRGGWENIQYF. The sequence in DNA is TGTGCCAGTAGTATAAGGGGGGGTTGGGAAAACATTCAGTACTTC.